The 32 T cell receptor beta chains given below trace back to one sample, sequenced in a study of shared clonotypes between healthy human individuals. Profiling relied on immunoSEQ multiplex PCR, and the TCRdb table lists in-frame clones only, not all of them. The table has about 480,000 clones, 70% to 80% seen once; the top ten hold 10% to 15%. What was sequenced was PBMCs. The receptors shown here come from a woman in her forties in good health. Some clones in this sample may be carry-over from other donors' samples.

This clone was found once. CDR3 in DNA: TGTGCCTCGACTAGGGGCACTGAAGCTTTCTTT. Translating it yields CASTRGTEAFF. The genes are TRBV30 and TRBJ1-1; D is perhaps TRBD1 (5 bases). Germline values: CDR1 GTSNPN, CDR2 SVGIG (reference sequence). This CDR3 is 11 amino acids long. Trimming took off 7 bases at V and 4 bases at J, with 10 bases between the two ends.

The chain couples TRBV29-1 to TRBJ2-4; possibly TRBD2 for D (6 bases). The V and J ends lost 5 bases and 0 bases respectively, with 14 bases between them. Germline V gives CDR1 SQVTM, CDR2 ANQGSEA. CDR3 length equals 15 residues. CDR3 DNA sequence: TGCAGCGTTCAGGTTGTGGGGGGAGCCAAAAACATTCAGTACTTC. Translated, it gives CSVQVVGGAKNIQYF.

This clone was seen a single time. The rearrangement links TRBV4-3 to TRBJ2-5; the D is unclear. V shed 1 base and J shed 1 base, with 13 bases lying between them. Germline lookup yields CDR1 LGHNA and CDR2 YSLEER. CDR3 length: 16 amino acids. CDR3 nucleotide sequence: TGCGCCAGCAGCCAAGCGGCCCGTGGGCCCCAAGAGACCCAGTACTTC. Its protein product is CASSQAARGPQETQYF.

V usage is TRBV6-5 and J usage is TRBJ2-7; possible D gene TRBD2, 6 bases. The CDR3 covers 15 residues. V gave up 4 bases and J gave up 4 bases, with 17 bases separating them. The germline V gene encodes CDR1 MNHEY and CDR2 SVGAGI. The chain's CDR3 is CASSFVGGLGYEQYF. The CDR3 nucleotides are TGTGCCAGCAGTTTCGTCGGAGGGTTGGGGTACGAGCAGTACTTC.

Only one count was recorded for this clone. The V and J genes are TRBV7-2 and TRBJ2-1, with TRBD2 matching 7 bases. The germline gives CDR1 SGHTA, CDR2 FQGNSA. This CDR3 has 15 residues. Germline trimming cut 3 bases from V and 5 bases from J; bases unmatched to any gene: 7. The CDR3 nucleotides read TGTGCCAGCAGCTTCAGAACGGGAGGTAACAATGAGCAGTTCTTC. Translating it yields CASSFRTGGNNEQFF. Using reference TRBV7-2 and TRBJ2-1 for the parts outside the CDR3, the full variable domain is GAGVSQSPSNKVTEKGKDVELRCDPISGHTALYWYRQSLGQGLEFLIYFQGNSAPDKSGLPSDRFSAERTGGSVSTLTIQRTQQEDSAVYLCASSFRTGGNNEQFFGPGTRLTVL.

A word on this clone: Other DNA sequences within the sample encode an identical CDR3. This chain uses TRBV10-2 with TRBJ2-7; D perhaps matches TRBD2 (5 bases). Germline lookup yields CDR1 WSHSY and CDR2 SAAADI. The CDR3 loop spans 12 amino acids. The V end lost 3 bases, the J end lost 6 bases, and 9 bases lay between the germline ends. The DNA of the CDR3 is TGCGCCAGCAGTGACCCGGGGTTCGAGCAGTACTTC. This codes for CASSDPGFEQYF.

This clone has just one count. The chain's CDR3 is CASSLESRAYNEQFF. CDR3 nucleotides: TGTGCCAGCAGCTTAGAGTCCCGAGCTTACAATGAGCAGTTCTTC. This chain joins TRBV7-2 and TRBJ2-1; D unclear. Trimming pared 1 base from V and 4 bases from J, leaving 11 bases between. The CDR3 loop spans 15 amino acids. Germline V CDR1 and CDR2: SGHTA, FQGNSA.

V is TRBV19 and J is TRBJ2-7, with D perhaps being TRBD1 or TRBD2 (5 bases each). V was clipped by 3 bases and J by 5 bases, with 11 bases between them. CDR3 length equals 13 residues. CDR1 is LNHDA, CDR2 SQIVND, per germline (reference sequence). The CDR3 coding sequence is TGTGCCAGTAGTATGGTGTCGGGGCACGAGCAGTACTTC. Amino acid sequence: CASSMVSGHEQYF.

The rearrangement joins TRBV29-1 to TRBJ2-7; D tentatively reads TRBD1 or TRBD2 (5 bases each). CDR3 length: 13 amino acids. In germline, CDR1 is SQVTM, CDR2 ANQGSEA. Deletions cut 5 bases from V and 0 bases from J, with 11 bases between. The CDR3: CSVWGRSSYEQYF. The CDR3 bases are TGCAGCGTTTGGGGGAGAAGCTCCTACGAGCAGTACTTC.

This chain links TRBV28 with TRBJ1-4; no firm D call. Trimming left V 6 bases short and J 0 bases short, with 14 bases between. This CDR3 has 16 residues. Germline CDR1 reads MDHEN; CDR2 reads SYDVKM. The CDR3, as DNA: TGTGCCAGCAGGGAGGCGGCGAGCGCAACTAATGAAAAACTGTTTTTT. It translates to CASREAASATNEKLFF.

This chain uses TRBV5-1 with TRBJ2-7; 11 nucleotides line up with TRBD1. The germline gives CDR1 SGHRS, CDR2 YFSETQ. V shed 0 bases, J shed 5 bases, and the junction held 10 bases outside the gene matches. The CDR3 has 17 amino acids. The CDR3 region has the DNA TGCGCCAGCAGCTTGGCCACCCGGACAGGGGGCAGGAACGAGCAGTACTTC. Translation gives CASSLATRTGGRNEQYF.

This clone was detected a few times. This chain uses TRBV27 with TRBJ2-7, with 10 bases fitting TRBD2. Germline V lookup: CDR1 MNHEY, CDR2 SMNVEV (reference sequence). There are 15 residues in the CDR3. After removal of 6 bases from V and 2 bases from J, the junction contained 7 bases not matched to a gene. The CDR3 region is CASRSKREGTYEQYF. CDR3 bases: TGTGCCAGCAGATCCAAGCGGGAGGGAACCTACGAGCAGTACTTC.

The genes are TRBV29-1 and TRBJ1-3, with D tentatively TRBD1 (6 bases). This CDR3 spans 15 amino acids. V lost 3 bases and J 2 bases, leaving 14 bases between the germline ends. The V gene's germline CDR1 is SQVTM and CDR2 ANQGSEA. DNA for the CDR3: TGCAGCGTTGAGACAGGTCGTTCGGCTGGAAACACCATATATTTT. It is translated as CSVETGRSAGNTIYF.

The rearrangement links TRBV18 to TRBJ1-1; the match to TRBD1 covers 7 bases. The CDR3 is 17 residues long. Germline values: CDR1 KGHSH, CDR2 LQKENI. After removal of 0 bases from V and 2 bases from J, the junction contained 9 bases not matched to a gene. The CDR3 DNA sequence: TGTGCCAGCTCACCACCGGTGGGACAGCTCTTCAACACTGAAGCTTTCTTT. Encoded protein: CASSPPVGQLFNTEAFF.

This chain connects TRBV7-3 to TRBJ2-1; TRBD2 might be the D (6 bases). V dropped 1 base and J dropped 9 bases, with 19 bases sitting between them. The length of the CDR3 is 16 residues. Germline V gene sequence: CDR1 SGHTA, CDR2 FQGTGA. The CDR3 protein is CASSLNSGPSASEQFF. Here the CDR3 DNA reads TGTGCCAGCAGCTTAAATTCGGGGCCTAGCGCGAGTGAGCAGTTCTTC.

A single count supports this clone. The chain has TRBV5-4 and TRBJ2-5; a weak D match, TRBD2 (5 bases). The V end lost 0 bases, the J end lost 3 bases, and 9 bases lay between the germline ends. The CDR3 length is 14 residues. Germline V gene sequence: CDR1 SGHNT, CDR2 YYREEE (reference sequence). The CDR3: CASSLVTTKETQYF. As DNA, the CDR3 is TGTGCCAGCAGCTTGGTGACTACTAAAGAGACCCAGTACTTC. Combining the CDR3 with reference TRBV5-4 and TRBJ2-5 gives the whole variable domain ETGVTQSPTHLIKTRGQQVTLRCSSQSGHNTVSWYQQALGQGPQFIFQYYREEENGRGNFPPRFSGLQFPNYSSELNVNALELDDSALYLCASSLVTTKETQYFGPGTRLLVL.

The chain recombines TRBV4-1 with TRBJ1-4; 10 bases are shared with TRBD1. The CDR3 consists of 17 residues. Germline loops: CDR1 MGHRA, CDR2 YSYEKL. The trim removed 1 base at V and 0 bases at J, leaving 2 bases unmatched. The chain's CDR3 is CASSQVGTGATNEKLFF. Written as DNA, the CDR3 is TGCGCCAGCAGCCAAGTTGGGACAGGGGCAACTAATGAAAAACTGTTTTTT.

This clone was observed a few times. The rearrangement uses TRBV18 and TRBJ1-2; tentatively, D is TRBD1 (6 bases). Germline loops: CDR1 KGHSH, CDR2 LQKENI. CDR3 length equals 16 residues. V was cut by 0 bases and J by 4 bases, with 15 bases left in between. CDR3 in amino acids: CASSPPVQGFGYGYTF. Written as DNA, the CDR3 is TGTGCCAGCTCACCACCGGTTCAGGGGTTCGGCTATGGCTACACCTTC.

The chain recombines TRBV18 with TRBJ2-1; D call uncertain. Deletions cut 4 bases from V and 5 bases from J, with 9 bases between. The CDR3 totals 13 residues. In germline, CDR1 is KGHSH, CDR2 LQKENI. CDR3 residues: CASSLGQNNEQFF. The DNA of the CDR3 is TGTGCCAGCTCACTTGGCCAGAACAATGAGCAGTTCTTC.

The V and J genes are TRBV6-1 and TRBJ2-7, with D tentatively TRBD2 (7 bases). This CDR3 spans 15 amino acids. Trimming took 2 bases from V and 7 from J, leaving 18 bases between them. Per the germline V gene, CDR1 is MNHNS and CDR2 is SASEGT. CDR3 amino acids: CASSEWGRGAGEQYF. The CDR3 coding sequence is TGTGCCAGCAGTGAATGGGGTCGGGGGGCTGGAGAGCAGTACTTC.

CDR3 loop: CASSLNFVDTQYF. The CDR3 DNA reads as TGTGCCAGCAGTCTTAATTTTGTGGATACGCAGTATTTT. V is TRBV28 and J is TRBJ2-3; D not certain. CDR1 is MDHEN, CDR2 SYDVKM, per germline. The ends were cut back, 5 bases at V and 6 bases at J, with 12 bases in the middle. The CDR3 has 13 amino acids.

In its sample, this clone was seen a few times. V and J are TRBV11-2 and TRBJ1-5, with unresolved D. The germline gives CDR1 SGHAT, CDR2 FQNNGV. There are 13 residues in the CDR3. Trimming removed 8 bases at V and 1 base at J, with 9 bases between. The CDR3 DNA follows: TGTGCCAGCGGCCCGGGGAGCAATCAGCCCCAGCATTTT. Translated: CASGPGSNQPQHF.

This clone was counted a single time. The rearrangement joins TRBV2 to TRBJ1-3; a weak D match, TRBD1 (6 bases). CDR1 is SNHLY, CDR2 FYNNEI, per germline. The germline V and J ends were trimmed by 6 bases and 0 bases, with 12 bases remaining between them. The CDR3 is 15 amino acids. The CDR3 DNA reads TGTGCCAGCAGAACGGGACACCTCTCTGGAAACACCATATATTTT. It specifies CASRTGHLSGNTIYF. Full variable domain (remainder filled in from reference TRBV2 and TRBJ1-3): EPEVTQTPSHQVTQMGQEVILRCVPISNHLYFYWYRQILGQKVEFLVSFYNNEISEKSEIFDDQFSVERPDGSNFTLKIRSTKLEDSAMYFCASRTGHLSGNTIYFGEGSWLTVV.

The count of this clone is one. This chain links TRBV28 with TRBJ2-3; 11 bases are shared with TRBD2. Germline trimming cut 7 bases from V and 6 bases from J; bases unmatched to any gene: 18. The CDR3 has 18 residues. The V gene's germline CDR1 is MDHEN and CDR2 SYDVKM. The chain's CDR3 is CASTLGGTSGSSRDTQYF. The DNA of the CDR3 is TGTGCCAGCACCCTCGGTGGGACTAGCGGCTCTTCACGGGATACGCAGTATTTT.

The V call is TRBV28, the J call TRBJ2-6, with 8 bases that match TRBD2. The CDR3 length is 18 residues. Germline V lookup: CDR1 MDHEN, CDR2 SYDVKM. The trim removed 2 bases at V and 0 bases at J, leaving 6 bases unmatched. This CDR3 is CASSLGLAGFSGANVLTF. The DNA of the CDR3 is TGTGCCAGCAGTTTAGGCCTAGCGGGCTTCTCTGGGGCCAACGTCCTGACTTTC.

The rearrangement uses TRBV7-3 and TRBJ1-1, with D possibly matching TRBD1 (6 bases). Germline-derived CDR1 and CDR2 are SGHTA and FQGTGA. This CDR3 is built from 15 residues. With 2 bases removed from V and 4 bases from J, the gap between germline ends came to 14 bases. The CDR3 DNA follows: TGTGCCAGCAGCTTAGCGTGGGGGCTGGGCACTGAAGCTTTCTTT. This codes for CASSLAWGLGTEAFF.

Details on this clone: The same CDR3 is also encoded by other DNA sequences in this sample. The gene calls are TRBV27 and TRBJ2-5; 9 nucleotides match TRBD1. The CDR3 contains 13 residues. The V and J ends lost 5 bases and 3 bases, in that order; junction bases with no gene match: 1. CDR1 and CDR2 (germline): MNHEY, SMNVEV (reference sequence). The CDR3, as DNA: TGTGCCAGCAGTCGGACAGGGGAAGAGACCCAGTACTTC. This sequence encodes CASSRTGEETQYF.

As to this clone: Additional DNA sequences in this sample encode the identical CDR3. The chain combines TRBV5-4 with TRBJ2-3; 7 nucleotides line up with TRBD1. From germline, CDR1 is SGHNT and CDR2 YYREEE (reference sequence). With V trimmed by 0 bases and J by 0 bases, 1 base remained unmatched. The CDR3 runs to 15 residues. CDR3 residues: CASSLGGQSTDTQYF. The CDR3 nucleotides read TGTGCCAGCAGCTTGGGGGGACAGAGCACAGATACGCAGTATTTT.

This clone occurred a few times. The J gene is TRBJ2-7, the V gene TRBV30; D is ambiguous. The CDR3 runs 12 residues. V shed 1 base and J shed 7 bases, with 11 bases lying between them. Germline V gene sequence: CDR1 GTSNPN, CDR2 SVGIG (reference sequence). The CDR3 loop reads CAWSDWAVEQYF. As DNA, the CDR3 is TGTGCCTGGAGTGATTGGGCGGTAGAGCAGTACTTC.

V and J are TRBV28 and TRBJ2-2; 13 bases are a match to TRBD2. This CDR3 comprises 17 residues. J was trimmed by 1 base and V by 6 bases; bases with no gene match: 5. The V gene's germline CDR1 is MDHEN and CDR2 SYDVKM. The CDR3 loop reads CASRLLAGGRNTGELFF. CDR3 nucleotides: TGTGCCAGCAGACTACTAGCGGGAGGGAGGAACACCGGGGAGCTGTTTTTT.

CDR3: CASSLGGGSSYNEQFF. CDR3 in DNA: TGCGCCAGCAGCTTGGGAGGAGGAAGCTCCTACAATGAGCAGTTCTTC. V is TRBV5-1 and J is TRBJ2-1, with D possibly matching TRBD2 (5 bases). V dropped 0 bases and J dropped 0 bases, with 10 bases sitting between them. Germline V gives CDR1 SGHRS, CDR2 YFSETQ. The length of the CDR3 is 16 residues.

J is TRBJ2-1 and V is TRBV5-1, with a tentative D call TRBD1 (6 bases). Trimming pared 3 bases from V and 8 bases from J, leaving 18 bases between. The CDR3 spans 15 residues. The germline gives CDR1 SGHRS, CDR2 YFSETQ. The CDR3 DNA reads as TGCGCCAGCAGCTCCACAGGGAGCCCGGGCGATGAGCAGTTCTTC. It is translated as CASSSTGSPGDEQFF.